The text below deals with one T cell receptor (beta chain). The data stem from a study of blood T cell repertoires in COVID-19. The length of the CDR3 is 13 residues. V lost 7 bases, J lost 0 bases, and 9 bases lay in between. Germline V gives CDR1 MNHEY, CDR2 SVGAGI. Libraries were prepared by immunoSEQ multiplex PCR; TCRdb keeps only in-frame clonotypes and omits some of them. The sample shows about 110,000 clones, around 80% of them seen only once. Sequenced sample: peripheral blood. This clonotype originated in an older man with active or convalescent COVID-19. This sequence joins TRBV6-5 and TRBJ1-2; D is uncertain. The CDR3 region has the DNA TGTGCCAGCACTTGGAGAACTAACTATGGCTACACCTTC. This gives the protein CASTWRTNYGYTF.